Described below is a single T cell receptor beta chain sequence and its context. Its antigen is unknown. The record originates from a study of Ad26.COV2.S vaccination and SARS-CoV-2 variants. For the study at large: It was the COV1001 Ad26.COV2.S trial arm that included the donor. General study findings and limits: After vaccination, reports described spike-specific CD8+ and CD4+ T cell responses as showing substantial breadth.

The data were produced by immunoSEQ multiplex PCR, yet TCRdb's version contains in-frame clones alone and is incomplete. The sample lists more than 350,000 clones; approximately 92% were seen once. Treatment specified: about 20 received Ad26.COV2.S at low or high dose, single or two shots; 5 received placebo; per-sample allocation not given. The samples date from day 63 after the first vaccine or placebo injection. Deletions cut 5 bases from V and 2 bases from J, with 7 bases between. The length of the CDR3 is 13 residues. The germline gives CDR1 SGHAT, CDR2 FQNNGV. The chain couples TRBV11-2 to TRBJ1-3, with D unresolved. The starting material was peripheral blood, obtained in a trial of Ad26.COV2.S vaccine versus placebo. This clonotype originated in a person aged 18-60 years who received the Ad26.COV2.S COVID-19 vaccine or a placebo. Here the CDR3 reads CASSPSTGNTIYF. The DNA for the CDR3 is TGTGCCAGCAGCCCATCAACTGGAAACACCATATATTTT.